This TCR beta chain was profiled in a study of Ad26.COV2.S vaccination and SARS-CoV-2 variants. The overall study: Donor had been placed in the Ad26.COV2.S arm of the COV1001 trial. Study-level points and caveats: There was a possibility that the TCR breadth and depth analyses underestimated total T cell responses. Reported findings describe substantial breadth in spike-specific CD8+ and CD4+ T cell responses following vaccination.

To note about this clone: Its antigen is currently unknown.

Treatment: 19 received Ad26.COV2.S at low or high dose, single or two shots; five or six received placebo; per-sample allocation not given. The samples date from day 63 after the first vaccine or placebo injection. An adult aged 18-55 years in Boston served as the donor. The protocol was immunoSEQ multiplex PCR, while the TCRdb copy is restricted to in-frame clones and leaves out a portion. The sample holds 400,000 or so clones, more than 85% seen once. This TCR came from a person aged 18-60 years who received the Ad26.COV2.S COVID-19 vaccine or a placebo. The sample consisted of peripheral blood, taken in a trial of Ad26.COV2.S vaccine versus placebo.

The DNA for the CDR3 is TGTGCCAGCAGCTACGGACTAGCGAGGGAGCAGTACTTC. Its protein product is CASSYGLAREQYF. This rearrangement joins TRBV7-2 to TRBJ2-7; the match to TRBD2 covers 9 bases. Germline V CDR1 and CDR2: SGHTA, FQGNSA. The length of the CDR3 is 13 residues. The trim removed 4 bases at V and 7 bases at J, leaving 5 bases unmatched.